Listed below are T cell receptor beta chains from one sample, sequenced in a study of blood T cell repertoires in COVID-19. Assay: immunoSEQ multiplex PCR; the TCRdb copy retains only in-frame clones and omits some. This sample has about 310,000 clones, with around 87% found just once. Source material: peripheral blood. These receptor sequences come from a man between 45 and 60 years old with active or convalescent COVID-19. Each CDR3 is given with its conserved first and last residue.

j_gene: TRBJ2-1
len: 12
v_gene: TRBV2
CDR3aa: CASQGSVHEQFF

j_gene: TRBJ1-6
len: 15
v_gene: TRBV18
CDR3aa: CASSPTDSVNSPLHF

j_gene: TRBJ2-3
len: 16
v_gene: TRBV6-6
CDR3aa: CASSFPTGTSADTQYF

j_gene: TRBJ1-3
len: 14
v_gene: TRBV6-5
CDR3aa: CASTQDRVGNTIYF

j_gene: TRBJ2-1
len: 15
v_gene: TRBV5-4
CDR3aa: CASSVGGTGGIEQFF

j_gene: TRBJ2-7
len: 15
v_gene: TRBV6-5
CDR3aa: CASSYSGLAGAEQYF

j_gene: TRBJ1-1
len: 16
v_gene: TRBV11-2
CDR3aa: CASSPVGGRRYTEAFF

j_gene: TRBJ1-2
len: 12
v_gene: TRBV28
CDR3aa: CASSFGQGRVTF

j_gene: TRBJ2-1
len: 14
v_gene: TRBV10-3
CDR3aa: CAISETSGYNEQFF

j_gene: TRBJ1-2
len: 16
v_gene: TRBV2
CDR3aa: CASSDSRRMGGYGYTF

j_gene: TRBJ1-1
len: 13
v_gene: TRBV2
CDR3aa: CASATDMNTEAFF

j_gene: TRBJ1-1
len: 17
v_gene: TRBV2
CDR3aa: CASRDRGFTTSGTEAFF

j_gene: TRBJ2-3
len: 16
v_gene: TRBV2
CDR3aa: CATVEGSGSGTDTQYF

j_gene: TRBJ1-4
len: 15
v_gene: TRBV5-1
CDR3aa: CASSNGQGTSEKLFF

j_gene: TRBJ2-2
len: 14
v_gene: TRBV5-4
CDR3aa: CASSFRGSPGELFF

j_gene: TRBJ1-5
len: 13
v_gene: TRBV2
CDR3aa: CASSGTVNQPQHF

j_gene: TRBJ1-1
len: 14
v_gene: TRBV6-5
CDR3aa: CASTNGAGVTEAFF